This T cell receptor beta chain was sequenced in a study of T-cell reconstitution after alpha-beta-depleted transplantation in children. TCRbeta library preparation incorporated unique molecular identifiers. MiXCR, run by TCRdb on the PCR reads, gives a single entry per CDR3 protein. The sample shows over 70,000 distinct CDR3 sequences, roughly 8.8% of them seen only once. CDR1 and CDR2 from the germline V gene are DFQATT and SNEGSKA (reference sequence). V dropped 6 bases and J dropped 2 bases, with 12 bases sitting between them. The CDR3 consists of 13 residues. The V call is TRBV20-1, the J call TRBJ2-3; D may be TRBD1 or TRBD2 (5 bases each). The receptor comes from a human donor who donated a stem cell graft to a child with congenital amegakaryocytic thrombocytopenia. The starting material was PBMCs from the stem cell graft donor, obtained from the stem cell graft. The CDR3: CSAPGRSTDTQYF. CDR3 in DNA: TGCAGTGCGCCGGGACGGTCCACAGATACGCAGTATTTT.